The clone carrying this T cell receptor (beta chain) was seen only once. Its antigen is currently unknown. Unique molecular identifiers were built into the TCR beta cDNA libraries. T cells, about 0.95 to 10 million of them, yielded 500,000 or so cDNA molecules. One entry per CDR3 protein, called by TCRdb with MiXCR from the PCR reads. The sample has hundreds of thousands of distinct CDR3 sequences, roughly 45% seen once. This entry comes from a study of post-analysis software for immune sequencing data. Study at large: As for disease course, relapsing-remitting, secondary progressive and progressive-relapsing multiple sclerosis were all included.

General study findings and limits: Under F measure analysis, samples from one preparation batch co-clustered strongly.

Material for sequencing was blood. The TCR originated in a girl under 18 with multiple sclerosis.

CDR3 sequence reads: CASSLGEGIRYEQYF. The CDR3 bases are TGTGCCAGCAGTTTGGGTGAGGGGATACGCTACGAGCAGTACTTC. V usage is TRBV12-3 or TRBV12-4 and J usage is TRBJ2-7; the D gene could be TRBD1 or TRBD2 (5 bases each). V gave up 3 bases and J gave up 3 bases, with 15 bases separating them. This CDR3 spans 15 amino acids.